This TCR beta chain came from a study of tumor-infiltrating lymphocytes in primary liver carcinoma. Study-wide results and caveats: Merely about 8-24% of top clones occurred in all five tumor regions.

Comment on this clonotype: Its antigen is not identified. The conserved closing phenylalanine or tryptophan is absent in this CDR3, likely reflecting a read error.

CDR3 size: 11 residues. V was cut by 5 bases and J by 7 bases, with 9 bases left in between. Germline lookup yields CDR1 PRHDT and CDR2 FYEKMQ (reference sequence). Without any cell sorting, about 19-31 mg of bulk tissue yielded co-extracted RNA and DNA. Five separate regions of each tumor underwent sampling. The proportion of viable tumor cells exceeded 85% in every tumor sample. The input was 400 to 500 ng total RNA; TCR beta cDNA was made from it with a constant-region primer. The TCR beta library was amplified through three nested multiplex PCR rounds in a modified ARM-PCR procedure. Two initial PCR rounds of about 11 cycles each paired TRBV1-TRBV30 forward primers with a C-beta reverse primer. TCRdb ran MiXCR on the multiplex PCR reads and lists one entry per CDR3 protein. The repertoire holds 84,000 or so distinct CDR3 sequences, with about three quarters as singletons.

Material: liver tumor tissue from sampling region 1. Subset in this sample: tumor region T1, superior pole. This receptor was obtained from a man aged 40-49 years with primary liver carcinoma and hepatitis B virus infection. The rearrangement joins TRBV13 to TRBJ2-7; weak D call: TRBD2 (6 bases). CDR3 sequence reads: CASSLRGEQYI. CDR3 DNA sequence: TGTGCCAGCAGCCTCCGGGGGGAGCAGTACATT.